This entry describes one TCR beta chain. Its antigen is not identified. Assay: immunoSEQ multiplex PCR; the TCRdb copy retains only in-frame clones and omits some. The sample holds tens of thousands of clones, about 86% seen once. This entry belongs to a study of OX40 agonist ivuxolimab in advanced cancers. Study information: Dose-escalation patients had hepatocellular carcinoma, melanoma, renal cell or head and neck cancer. General study results and limits: In CD8+ T cells, expanded clones were on average more numerous than in CD4+. Undetermined was the antigen specificity of the expanded peripheral T cells.

The sequence was obtained from an adult with an advanced solid tumor such as melanoma, head and neck, liver or kidney cancer. The source material was CD4+ or CD8+ T cells sorted from blood, sampled in a trial of the OX40 agonist ivuxolimab.

CDR3 in DNA: TGTGCCACCAGCTCACCTCAGAGATCCTTCTACGAGCAGTACTTC. Protein product: CATSSPQRSFYEQYF. The chain is built from TRBV28 and TRBJ2-7; no clear D gene. Between the trimmed V and J ends, which lost 10 bases and 3 bases, there was a span of 22 bases. The germline CDR1 and CDR2 sequences are MDHEN and SYDVKM. The CDR3 runs to 15 residues. The variable domain in full, with the rest retrieved from reference TRBV28 and TRBJ2-7, is DVKVTQSSRYLVKRTGEKVFLECVQDMDHENMFWYRQDPGLGLRLIYFSYDVKMKEKGDIPEGYSVSREKKERFSLILESASTNQTSMYLCATSSPQRSFYEQYFGPGTRLTVT.